This T cell receptor (beta chain) was retrieved from a study of shared clonotypes between healthy human individuals. Libraries were prepared by immunoSEQ multiplex PCR; TCRdb keeps only in-frame clonotypes and omits some of them. The sample holds around 2,000,000 clones, less than 95% seen once. Germline values: CDR1 SNHLY, CDR2 FYNNEI. The CDR3 has 13 amino acids. V was clipped by 2 bases and J by 5 bases, with 9 bases between them. CD45RO negativity and positive selection for CCR7 defined naive CD8 cells, a population that excluded terminally differentiated effector memory CD45RA+ cells. V is TRBV2 and J is TRBJ2-5; D gene ambiguous. The sequenced material came from naive CD8+ T cells sorted from blood. The clonotype comes from a young man in good health. CDR3 loop: CASSEWASETQYF. The CDR3 nucleotides are TGTGCCAGCAGTGAATGGGCCAGCGAGACCCAGTACTTC.